This T cell receptor beta chain was retrieved from a study of blood T cells in healthy people across ages. Broader study findings: PBMCs were not sorted, which prevented a conclusive comparison of naive versus antigen-experienced cells. More naive CD4+ cells and higher diversity were found in long-lived than in aged donors.

Points on this clonotype: As yet, its antigen is unknown.

V lost 5 bases, J lost 8 bases, and 9 bases stayed unmatched. The CDR3 spans 15 residues. The germline gives CDR1 MNHEY, CDR2 SVGEGT. A second PCR of about 6 to 12 cycles used a sample-barcoded 5' primer and a J-beta primer mix. TCRdb reprocessed the 5' RACE reads via MiXCR and lists one record per CDR3 protein. Here the sample spans more than 800,000 distinct CDR3 sequences, around 28% being singletons. Sequenced input: blood. V usage is TRBV6-2 or TRBV6-3 and J usage is TRBJ2-6; 7 bases agree with TRBD2. The TCR sequence derives from an elderly woman in good health. The CDR3 DNA reads TGTGCCAGCAGTATAAGCGGGGTGGGGACCAACGTCCTGACTTTC. It specifies CASSISGVGTNVLTF.